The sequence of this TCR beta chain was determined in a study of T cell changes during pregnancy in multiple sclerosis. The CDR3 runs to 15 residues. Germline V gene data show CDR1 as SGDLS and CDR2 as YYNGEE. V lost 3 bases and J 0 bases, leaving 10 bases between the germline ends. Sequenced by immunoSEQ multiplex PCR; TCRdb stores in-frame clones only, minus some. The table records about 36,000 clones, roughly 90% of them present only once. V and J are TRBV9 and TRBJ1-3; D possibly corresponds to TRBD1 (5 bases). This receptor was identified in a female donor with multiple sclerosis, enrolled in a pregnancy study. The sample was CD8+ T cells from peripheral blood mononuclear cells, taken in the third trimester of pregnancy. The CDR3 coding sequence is TGTGCCAGCAGCGACCACAGGAGCTCTGGAAACACCATATATTTT. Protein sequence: CASSDHRSSGNTIYF.